This T cell receptor beta chain was identified during a study of Graves' ophthalmopathy and Graves' hyperthyroidism. Overall study context: Investigators collected peripheral blood at initial diagnosis, before any treatment was given.

RNA served as the template for amplifying TCR beta CDR3 regions. HTBI primers primed a first-round RT-PCR, and a second-round multiplex PCR followed. A single record per CDR3 protein comes from TCRdb applying MiXCR to the multiplex PCR reads. The table has hundreds of thousands of distinct CDR3 sequences, roughly 21% seen once. Study results and limitations: Progression of ophthalmopathy was predicted by the model with around 70% sensitivity and just over 72% specificity.

This clonotype was picked up many times. Its antigen is undetermined. V trimming: 7 bases; J trimming: 7 bases; junction bases outside the gene matches: 13. The CDR3 has 15 residues. CDR1 is MNHEY and CDR2 is SVGEGT in the germline V gene. The TCR originated in a woman aged 18-29 years with stable Graves' hyperthyroidism. The gene calls are TRBV6-2 or TRBV6-3 and TRBJ2-7, with 10 bases identical to TRBD2. The sequenced material came from peripheral blood. In DNA form, the CDR3 reads TGTGCCAGCACCGACGGGCTAGCGGGAGATCCTGAGCAGTACTTC. It yields the protein CASTDGLAGDPEQYF.